Following are 25 T cell receptor beta chains from one sample sequenced in a study of cytomegalovirus exposure and HLA in healthy donors. 60 Vbeta and 13 Jbeta primers were used in PCR. TCRdb's table, derived via immunoSEQ multiplex PCR, lists solely in-frame clones and lacks some. Altogether more than 50,000 clones are present, 65% to 90% being singletons, with the ten largest covering roughly 10%. Sequenced input: PBMCs. The receptor source for this set is a female donor in good health and CMV-seronegative.

The chain's CDR3 is CASSPVRGAHEQYF. DNA for the CDR3: TGTGCCAGCAGCCCCGTCCGGGGAGCCCACGAGCAGTACTTC. V gene TRBV28 combines with J gene TRBJ2-7, with D perhaps matching TRBD2 (5 bases). Germline loops: CDR1 MDHEN, CDR2 SYDVKM. The V and J ends lost 6 bases and 5 bases respectively, with 17 bases between them. This CDR3 has 14 amino acids.

In regard to this clone: The junction and the germline gene differ at one end; a read error may be behind it. The gene calls are TRBV7-7 and TRBJ2-5; D might be TRBD1 (6 bases). The CDR3 sequence is 14 residues long. Per the germline V gene, CDR1 is SSHAT and CDR2 is FNYEAQ (reference sequence). CDR3 in amino acids: CASSLAGDQETQYF. The CDR3 bases are TGTGCTAGCAGCTTGGCAGGGGACCAAGAGACCCAGTACTTC.

Remarks on this clone: One end of the junction does not line up with germline, which may come from a read error. The chain is built from TRBV7-7 and TRBJ2-3; D call uncertain. The CDR3 spans 14 residues. Germline V gene lookup returns CDR1 SSHAT and CDR2 FNYEAQ (reference sequence). The CDR3 is CASSLLSNTDTQYF. CDR3 coding DNA: TGTGCTAGCAGCTTATTGTCCAACACAGATACGCAGTATTTT. Complete variable domain (other parts from reference TRBV7-7 and TRBJ2-3): GAGVSQSPRYKVTKRGQDVTLRCDPISSHATLYWYQQALGQGPEFLTYFNYEAQPDKSGLPSDRFSAERPEGSISTLTIQRTEQRDSAMYRCASSLLSNTDTQYFGPGTRLTVL.

Sample share makes this clone medium-sized. This chain joins TRBV6-5 and TRBJ1-1; D is unclear. Germline CDR1 and CDR2: MNHEY and SVGAGI. The CDR3 is 14 residues long. Trimming removed 1 base from V and 10 bases from J, with 16 bases in between. The CDR3 sequence: CASSYLRQTDVAFF. In DNA, the CDR3 is TGTGCCAGCAGTTACTTGCGGCAGACCGACGTAGCTTTCTTT.

V usage is TRBV6-1 and J usage is TRBJ2-1; 8 nucleotides align to TRBD1. V shed 3 bases and J 15 bases; nucleotides not matched to a gene: 4. Germline CDR1 MNHNS, CDR2 SASEGT. The CDR3 is 11 amino acids. In DNA form, the CDR3 reads TGTGCCAGCAGTGAGGGACAGGCGCCGTTCTTC. Protein sequence: CASSEGQAPFF.

The rearrangement links TRBV21-1 to TRBJ2-5; the table's TRBD1 call for D was not verified on the DNA. The DNA end lines up better with TRBJ2-7; the J call may be wrong. TRBV21-1 is labeled a pseudogene. The CDR3 runs to 16 residues. CDR3 nucleotides: TGTGCCAGCGACCAAAAGTACAGGGGCTTCTCCTACGAGCAGTACTTC. It is translated as CASDQKYRGFSYEQYF.

This clone was counted only a few times. J is TRBJ2-7 and V is TRBV29-1; TRBD2 matches at 10 bases. V lost 3 bases to trimming and J lost 0 bases; unmatched junction nucleotides: 8. The CDR3 spans 16 residues. Germline V CDR1 and CDR2: SQVTM, ANQGSEA. For the CDR3, the DNA is TGCAGCGTTGACGTACCTAGCGGGAGTAGCTCCTACGAGCAGTACTTC. This translates into CSVDVPSGSSSYEQYF.

V gene TRBV7-9 combines with J gene TRBJ2-3, with 10 nucleotides matching TRBD2. Germline CDR1 reads SEHNR; CDR2 reads FQNEAQ (reference sequence). V was pared by 5 bases and J by 3 bases, with 17 bases of the junction left unmatched. The CDR3 sequence is 19 residues long. The CDR3, as DNA: TGTGCCAGCAGCGCTCGTATAGCGGGGGGCCAGAAGGAGACAGATACGCAGTATTTT. It codes for CASSARIAGGQKETDTQYF.

The rearrangement uses TRBV7-9 and TRBJ1-2, with a possible D match to TRBD1 (5 bases). Germline lookup yields CDR1 SEHNR and CDR2 FQNEAQ (reference sequence). V was pared by 5 bases and J by 8 bases, with 9 bases between. The CDR3 is made up of 11 amino acids. The CDR3 here is CASSRGGGYTF. The CDR3 DNA follows: TGTGCCAGCAGCCGCGGGGGGGGCTACACCTTC.

Only one count was recorded for this clone. The chain's CDR3 is CASSPREGPYEQYF. The CDR3, as DNA: TGTGCCAGCAGCCCGAGGGAGGGTCCCTACGAGCAGTACTTC. This chain connects TRBV7-8 to TRBJ2-7; 7 nucleotides line up with TRBD2. Germline CDR1 reads SGHVS; CDR2 reads FQNEAQ. The CDR3 loop spans 14 amino acids. Trimming took 5 bases from V and 2 from J; bases not matched to a gene: 6.

The chain employs TRBV30 and TRBJ1-4; 7 bases align to TRBD1. Germline V lookup: CDR1 GTSNPN, CDR2 SVGIG (reference sequence). CDR3 length equals 14 residues. J was trimmed by 8 bases and V by 0 bases; bases with no gene match: 6. The CDR3 here is CAWSVDRAGEKLFF. CDR3 nucleotide sequence: TGTGCCTGGAGTGTAGACAGGGCTGGAGAAAAACTGTTTTTT. Supplemented by reference TRBV30 and TRBJ1-4, the full variable domain reads SQTIHQWPATLVQPVGSPLSLECTVEGTSNPNLYWYRQAAGRGLQLLFYSVGIGQISSEVPQNLSASRPQDRQFILSSKKLLLSDSGFYLCAWSVDRAGEKLFFGSGTQLSVL.

The V gene is TRBV19, the J gene TRBJ2-3; TRBD2 aligns across 7 bases. Trimming removed 3 bases from V and 7 bases from J; junction bases left unmatched: 7. Germline V lookup: CDR1 LNHDA, CDR2 SQIVND (reference sequence). CDR3 length: 14 amino acids. CDR3 protein: CASSIGREANTQYF. The CDR3 coding sequence is TGTGCCAGTAGTATTGGTCGGGAGGCGAATACGCAGTATTTT.

The CDR3 nucleotides read TGTGCCAGCCCTTCCGGACAGGGATCGAATGAGCAGTTCTTC. Its protein is CASPSGQGSNEQFF. The gene calls are TRBV2 and TRBJ2-1, with 8 bases identical to TRBD1. The V segment lost 8 bases and the J segment 7 bases; nucleotides outside the gene matches: 10. The CDR3 is made up of 14 amino acids. Looked up from germline, CDR1 is SNHLY and CDR2 is FYNNEI.

The V gene is TRBV4-3, the J gene TRBJ2-2; D is unresolved. V lost 0 bases to trimming and J lost 3 bases, with 8 bases between them. Germline V lookup: CDR1 LGHNA, CDR2 YSLEER. The CDR3 consists of 15 residues. The CDR3 DNA is TGCGCCAGCAGCCAAGATCCTACCGACACCGGGGAGCTGTTTTTT. This encodes CASSQDPTDTGELFF.

This chain uses TRBV28 with TRBJ2-1; D is unclear. Trimming removed 6 bases at V and 0 bases at J, with 12 bases between. Looked up from germline, CDR1 is MDHEN and CDR2 is SYDVKM. The CDR3 length is 15 residues. The CDR3 spells CASSIGDSSYNEQFF. CDR3 DNA sequence: TGTGCCAGCAGCATCGGTGATAGCTCCTACAATGAGCAGTTCTTC.

The chain joins TRBV2 to TRBJ1-1; D may be TRBD1 (6 bases). Trimming stripped 4 bases from V and 1 base from J, with 19 bases between. The CDR3 covers 17 residues. The V gene's germline CDR1 is SNHLY and CDR2 FYNNEI. The CDR3 reads CASSAFGHEGQNTEAFF. CDR3 nucleotides: TGTGCCAGCAGTGCCTTCGGACACGAGGGACAGAACACTGAAGCTTTCTTT.

V gene TRBV27 combines with J gene TRBJ2-3, with D hard to call. The V gene lost 6 bases and the J gene lost 7 bases, with 14 bases spanning the gap. Germline V gene sequence: CDR1 MNHEY, CDR2 SMNVEV (reference sequence). The CDR3 length is 13 residues. In nucleotides, the CDR3 is TGTGCCAGCAGCCAAGGTAGCACTTATACGCAGTATTTT. Its protein is CASSQGSTYTQYF.

This chain joins TRBV28 and TRBJ2-7; D perhaps matches TRBD2 (5 bases). Germline CDR1 and CDR2: MDHEN and SYDVKM. The CDR3 is 13 amino acids. Trimming left V 10 bases short and J 5 bases short, with 18 bases between. CDR3 in amino acids: CATLVPGIDEQYF. In DNA form, the CDR3 reads TGTGCCACTCTCGTACCGGGAATCGACGAGCAGTACTTC.

The chain links TRBV30 to TRBJ1-5; tentatively, D is TRBD1 (5 bases). V lost 1 base and J 0 bases, leaving 7 bases between the germline ends. Germline V gene sequence: CDR1 GTSNPN, CDR2 SVGIG (reference sequence). The length of the CDR3 is 14 residues. CDR3 sequence: CAWSEGNSNQPQHF. DNA of the CDR3: TGTGCCTGGAGTGAGGGGAATAGCAATCAGCCCCAGCATTTT.

Details on this clone: Mismatch with germline at one junction end may stem from a read error. The CDR3 nucleotides are TGTTCCAGCAGCTTAGCGGCAGCTAACTATGGCTACACCTTC. Its protein product is CSSSLAAANYGYTF. This rearrangement joins TRBV7-9 to TRBJ1-2; the D is unclear. CDR1 and CDR2 (germline): SEHNR, FQNEAQ (reference sequence). The CDR3 extends over 14 amino acids.

This clone was seen a single time. This chain connects TRBV21-1 to TRBJ2-5; TRBD2, the table's D call, lacks a check against the DNA. TRBV21-1 is flagged as a pseudogene. The CDR3 is 13 amino acids. CDR3 in amino acids: CASRGGNQETQYF. The CDR3, as DNA: TGTGCCAGCCGTGGGGGGAACCAAGAGACCCAGTACTTC.

This clone appeared a single time. The V gene is TRBV5-6, the J gene TRBJ1-5; no clear D. The CDR3 is made up of 13 amino acids. Trimming pared 1 base from V and 7 bases from J, leaving 9 bases between. The germline gives CDR1 SGHDT, CDR2 YYEEEE. CDR3 sequence: CASSLTGGQPQHF. CDR3 bases: TGTGCCAGCAGCTTGACGGGCGGGCAGCCCCAGCATTTT.

This clone appeared a single time. J is TRBJ2-7 and V is TRBV7-9; TRBD2 is a possible D gene (6 bases). The CDR3 has 15 amino acids. The germline V gene encodes CDR1 SEHNR and CDR2 FQNEAQ (reference sequence). Trimming removed 3 bases from V and 0 bases from J, with 12 bases in between. The CDR3 coding sequence is TGTGCCAGCAGCTTTGACGGGGGAAGCTCCTACGAGCAGTACTTC. This gives the protein CASSFDGGSSYEQYF.

The V and J genes are TRBV7-6 and TRBJ2-2; 7 bases are a match to TRBD2. J lost 6 bases, V lost 4 bases, and 11 bases had no gene match. Germline-derived CDR1 and CDR2 are SGHVS and FNYEAQ. The CDR3 has 16 amino acids. The CDR3: CASSSRLAGVSGELFF. The CDR3 nucleotides read TGTGCCAGCAGCTCCCGCCTTGCGGGAGTTTCCGGGGAGCTGTTTTTT.

As to this clone: Since the CDR3 does not end with the conserved phenylalanine or tryptophan, this likely comes from a read error. V gene TRBV18 combines with J gene TRBJ1-5, with a possible D match to TRBD1 (6 bases). Germline lookup yields CDR1 KGHSH and CDR2 LQKENI. V was clipped by 2 bases and J by 3 bases, with 8 bases between them. The CDR3 loop spans 14 amino acids. This CDR3 is CASSPDRPNQPQHL. The CDR3 DNA reads TGTGCCAGCTCACCAGACAGGCCCAATCAGCCCCAGCATCTT.